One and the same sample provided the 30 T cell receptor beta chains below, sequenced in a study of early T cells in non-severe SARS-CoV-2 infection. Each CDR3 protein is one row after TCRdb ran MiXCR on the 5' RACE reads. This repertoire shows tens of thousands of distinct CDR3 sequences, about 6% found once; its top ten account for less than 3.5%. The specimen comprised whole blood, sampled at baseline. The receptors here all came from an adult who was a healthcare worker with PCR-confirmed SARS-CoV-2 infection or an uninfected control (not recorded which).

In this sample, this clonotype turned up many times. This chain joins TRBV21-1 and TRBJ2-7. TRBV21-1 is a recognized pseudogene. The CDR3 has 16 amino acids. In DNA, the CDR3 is TGTGCCAGCAGCCCTCGACTGACCAAGTGCTCCTACGAGCAGTACTTC. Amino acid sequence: CASSPRLTKCSYEQYF.

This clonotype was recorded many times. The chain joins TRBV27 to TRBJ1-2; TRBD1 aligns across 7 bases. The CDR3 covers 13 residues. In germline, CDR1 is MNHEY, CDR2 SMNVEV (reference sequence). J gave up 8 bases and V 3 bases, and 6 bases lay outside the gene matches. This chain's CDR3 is CASSFRQGGGYTF. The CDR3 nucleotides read TGTGCCAGCAGTTTTCGACAGGGAGGGGGCTACACCTTC.

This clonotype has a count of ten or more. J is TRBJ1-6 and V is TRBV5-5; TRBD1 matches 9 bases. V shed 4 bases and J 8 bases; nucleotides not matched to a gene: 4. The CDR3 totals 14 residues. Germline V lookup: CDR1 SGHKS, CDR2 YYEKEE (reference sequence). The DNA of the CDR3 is TGTGCCAGCAGCCTGAGACAGGGGGATTCACCCCTCCACTTT. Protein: CASSLRQGDSPLHF.

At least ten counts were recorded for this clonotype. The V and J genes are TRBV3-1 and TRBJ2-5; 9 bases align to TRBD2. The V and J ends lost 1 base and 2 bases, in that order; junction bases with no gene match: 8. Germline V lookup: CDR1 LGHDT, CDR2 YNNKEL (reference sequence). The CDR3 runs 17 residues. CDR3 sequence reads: CASSQGGWLAGQETQYF. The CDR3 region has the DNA TGTGCCAGCAGCCAAGGAGGATGGCTAGCGGGACAAGAGACCCAGTACTTC.

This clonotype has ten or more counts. CDR3 in amino acids: CSVAGTTHNEQFF. The CDR3 nucleotides read TGCAGCGTCGCCGGGACTACCCACAATGAGCAGTTCTTC. The genes are TRBV29-1 and TRBJ2-1, with TRBD2 identical over 7 bases. V shed 6 bases and J 5 bases; nucleotides not matched to a gene: 7. The germline V gene encodes CDR1 SQVTM and CDR2 ANQGSEA. There are 13 residues in the CDR3.

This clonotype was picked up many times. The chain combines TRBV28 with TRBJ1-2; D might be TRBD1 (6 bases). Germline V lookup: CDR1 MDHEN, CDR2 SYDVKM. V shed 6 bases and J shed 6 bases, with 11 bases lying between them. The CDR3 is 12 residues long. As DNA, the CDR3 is TGTGCCAGCAGCCTGACAGGCGATGGCTACACCTTC. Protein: CASSLTGDGYTF.

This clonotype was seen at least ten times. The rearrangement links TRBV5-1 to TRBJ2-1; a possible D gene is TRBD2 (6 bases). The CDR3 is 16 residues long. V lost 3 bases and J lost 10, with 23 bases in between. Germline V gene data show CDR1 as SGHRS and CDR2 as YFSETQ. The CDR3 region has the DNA TGCGCCAGCAGCTCCCTGGGGTTTAGCGGAGGCGGGGAGCAGTTCTTC. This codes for CASSSLGFSGGGEQFF.

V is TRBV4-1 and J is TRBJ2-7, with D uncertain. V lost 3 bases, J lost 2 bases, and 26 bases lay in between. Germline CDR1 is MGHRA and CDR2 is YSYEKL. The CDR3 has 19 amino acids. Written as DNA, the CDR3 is TGCGCCAGCAGCCAGGCCTACCACCTAGGGTGGGGAACTACCTACGAGCAGTACTTC. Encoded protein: CASSQAYHLGWGTTYEQYF.

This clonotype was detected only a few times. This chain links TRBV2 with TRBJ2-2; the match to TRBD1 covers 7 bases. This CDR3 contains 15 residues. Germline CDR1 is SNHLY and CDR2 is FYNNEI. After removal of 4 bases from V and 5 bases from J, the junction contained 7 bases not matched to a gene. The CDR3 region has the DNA TGTGCCAGCAGTGCCCGGGACAGAGTGACCGGGGAGCTGTTTTTT. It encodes CASSARDRVTGELFF.

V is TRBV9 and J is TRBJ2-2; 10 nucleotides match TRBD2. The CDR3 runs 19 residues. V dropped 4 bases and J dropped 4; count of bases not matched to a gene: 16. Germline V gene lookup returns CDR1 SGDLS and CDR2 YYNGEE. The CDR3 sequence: CASSTRLLSLAGATGELFF. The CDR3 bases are TGTGCCAGCAGCACTAGGCTCCTAAGTCTAGCGGGAGCCACCGGGGAGCTGTTTTTT.

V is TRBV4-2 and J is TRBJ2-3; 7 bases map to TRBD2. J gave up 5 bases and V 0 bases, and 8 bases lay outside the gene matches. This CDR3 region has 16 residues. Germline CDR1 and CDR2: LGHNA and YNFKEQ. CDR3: CASSQDISGGIDTQYF. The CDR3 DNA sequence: TGTGCCAGCAGCCAAGATATTTCGGGAGGAATAGATACGCAGTATTTT.

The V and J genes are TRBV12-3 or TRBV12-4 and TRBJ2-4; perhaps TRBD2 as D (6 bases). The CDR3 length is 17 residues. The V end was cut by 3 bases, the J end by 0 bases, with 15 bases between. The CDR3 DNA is TGTGCCAGCAGTTTTTTCGCGGGGTTGTTAGCCAAAAACATTCAGTACTTC. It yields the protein CASSFFAGLLAKNIQYF.

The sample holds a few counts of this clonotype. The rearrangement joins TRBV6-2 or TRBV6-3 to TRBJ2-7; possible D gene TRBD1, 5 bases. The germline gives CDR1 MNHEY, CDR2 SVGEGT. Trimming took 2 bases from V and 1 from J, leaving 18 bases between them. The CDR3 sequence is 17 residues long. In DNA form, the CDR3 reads TGTGCCAGCAGTTACGTACCCCATCAGGGAAGGTCCTACGAGCAGTACTTC. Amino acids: CASSYVPHQGRSYEQYF.

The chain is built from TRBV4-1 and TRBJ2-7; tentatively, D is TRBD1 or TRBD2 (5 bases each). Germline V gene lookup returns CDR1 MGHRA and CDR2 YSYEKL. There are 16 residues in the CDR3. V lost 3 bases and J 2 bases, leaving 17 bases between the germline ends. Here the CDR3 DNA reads TGCGCCAGCAGCCAGAAACCGGGGCCAGTAGCCTACGAGCAGTACTTC. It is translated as CASSQKPGPVAYEQYF.

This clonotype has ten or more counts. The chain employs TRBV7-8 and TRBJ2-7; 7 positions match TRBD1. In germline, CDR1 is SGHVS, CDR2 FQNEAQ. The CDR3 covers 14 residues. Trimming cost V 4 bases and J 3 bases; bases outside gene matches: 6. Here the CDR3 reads CASSYRDSYYEQYF. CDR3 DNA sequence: TGTGCCAGCAGCTACCGGGACAGTTACTACGAGCAGTACTTC. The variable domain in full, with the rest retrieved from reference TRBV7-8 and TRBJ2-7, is GAGVSQSPRYKVAKRGQDVALRCDPISGHVSLFWYQQALGQGPEFLTYFQNEAQLDKSGLPSDRFFAERPEGSVSTLKIQRTQQEDSAVYLCASSYRDSYYEQYFGPGTRLTVT.

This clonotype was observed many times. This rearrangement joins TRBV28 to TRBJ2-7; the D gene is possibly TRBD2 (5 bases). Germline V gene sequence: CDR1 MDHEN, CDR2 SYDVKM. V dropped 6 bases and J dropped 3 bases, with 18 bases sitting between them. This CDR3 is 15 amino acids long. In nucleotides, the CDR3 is TGTGCCAGCAGCCCCGGTCAGAGGGTATTCTACGAGCAGTACTTC. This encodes CASSPGQRVFYEQYF.

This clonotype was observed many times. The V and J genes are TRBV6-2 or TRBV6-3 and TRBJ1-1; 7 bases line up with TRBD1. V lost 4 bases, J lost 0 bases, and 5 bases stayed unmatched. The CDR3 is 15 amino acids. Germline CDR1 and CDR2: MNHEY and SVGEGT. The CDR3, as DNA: TGTGCCAGCAGTTTTCTGACAGGGATGAACACTGAAGCTTTCTTT. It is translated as CASSFLTGMNTEAFF.

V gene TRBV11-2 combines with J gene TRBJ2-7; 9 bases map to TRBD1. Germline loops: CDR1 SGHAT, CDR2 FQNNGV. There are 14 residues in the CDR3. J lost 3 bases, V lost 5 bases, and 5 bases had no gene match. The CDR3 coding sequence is TGTGCCAGCAGCCTACGGACAGGGGACTACGAGCAGTACTTC. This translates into CASSLRTGDYEQYF.

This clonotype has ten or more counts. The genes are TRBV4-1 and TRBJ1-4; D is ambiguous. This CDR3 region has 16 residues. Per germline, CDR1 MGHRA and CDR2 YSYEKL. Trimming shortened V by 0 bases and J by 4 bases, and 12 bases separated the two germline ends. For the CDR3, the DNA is TGCGCCAGCAGCCAAGAGTCGACGGCCGTTAATGAAAAACTGTTTTTT. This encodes CASSQESTAVNEKLFF.

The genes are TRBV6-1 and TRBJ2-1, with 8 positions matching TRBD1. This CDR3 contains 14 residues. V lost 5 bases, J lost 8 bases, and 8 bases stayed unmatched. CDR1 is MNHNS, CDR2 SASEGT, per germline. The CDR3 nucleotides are TGTGCCAGCAGTTACAGGGGGGACTTCGATGAGCAGTTCTTC. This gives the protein CASSYRGDFDEQFF.

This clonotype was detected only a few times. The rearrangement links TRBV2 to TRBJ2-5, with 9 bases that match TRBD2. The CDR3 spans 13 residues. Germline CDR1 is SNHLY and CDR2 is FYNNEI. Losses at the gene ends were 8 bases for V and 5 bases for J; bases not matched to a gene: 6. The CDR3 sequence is CASRLAARETQYF. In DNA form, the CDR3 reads TGTGCCAGCCGACTAGCGGCGAGGGAGACCCAGTACTTC.

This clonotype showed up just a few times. CDR3 residues: CASSLPLPTEAFF. In DNA, the CDR3 is TGTGCCAGCAGCTTACCCCTCCCGACTGAAGCTTTCTTT. The V gene is TRBV11-1, the J gene TRBJ1-1; no reliable D call. The V gene's germline CDR1 is SGHAT and CDR2 FQDESV (reference sequence). CDR3 size: 13 residues. V lost 2 bases and J lost 5, with 9 bases in between.

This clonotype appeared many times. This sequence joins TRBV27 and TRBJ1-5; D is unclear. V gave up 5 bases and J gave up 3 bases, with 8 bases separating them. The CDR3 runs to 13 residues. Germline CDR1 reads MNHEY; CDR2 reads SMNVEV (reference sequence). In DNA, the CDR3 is TGTGCCAGCAGTCTAGGATCCAATCAGCCCCAGCATTTT. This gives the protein CASSLGSNQPQHF.

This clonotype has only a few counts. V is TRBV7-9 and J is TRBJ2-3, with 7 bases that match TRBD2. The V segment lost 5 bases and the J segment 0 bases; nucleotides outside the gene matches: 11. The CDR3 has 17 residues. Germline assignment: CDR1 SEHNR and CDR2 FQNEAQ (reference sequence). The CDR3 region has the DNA TGTGCCAGCAGCCAAGGGACTACGAGACCTAGCACAGATACGCAGTATTTT. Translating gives CASSQGTTRPSTDTQYF.

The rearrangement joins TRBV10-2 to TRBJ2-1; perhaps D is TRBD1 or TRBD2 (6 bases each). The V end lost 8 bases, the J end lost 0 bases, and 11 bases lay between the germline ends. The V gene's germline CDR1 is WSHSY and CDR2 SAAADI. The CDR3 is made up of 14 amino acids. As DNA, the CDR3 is TGCGCCAGCCGGGGGCTGCCCTCCTACAATGAGCAGTTCTTC. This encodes CASRGLPSYNEQFF.

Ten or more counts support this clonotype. Here the CDR3 DNA reads TGCAGCCCCGGGACAGGGAATTCACCCCTCCACTTT. Its translation is CSPGTGNSPLHF. The chain employs TRBV20-1 and TRBJ1-6; TRBD1 agrees at 9 bases. CDR1 and CDR2 (germline): DFQATT, SNEGSKA (reference sequence). This CDR3 is 12 amino acids long.

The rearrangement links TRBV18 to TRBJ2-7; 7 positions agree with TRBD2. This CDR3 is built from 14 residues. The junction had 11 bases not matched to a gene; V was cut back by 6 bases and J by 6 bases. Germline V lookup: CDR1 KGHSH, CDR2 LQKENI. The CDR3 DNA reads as TGTGCCAGCTCTCGGGGGGACGGGAATCGCGAGCAGTACTTC. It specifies CASSRGDGNREQYF.

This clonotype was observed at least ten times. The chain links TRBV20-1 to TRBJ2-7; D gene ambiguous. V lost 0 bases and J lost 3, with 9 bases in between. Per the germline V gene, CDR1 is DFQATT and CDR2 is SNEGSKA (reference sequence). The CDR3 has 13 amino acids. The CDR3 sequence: CSARDTLGYEQYF. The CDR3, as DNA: TGCAGTGCTAGAGATACCCTGGGCTACGAGCAGTACTTC.

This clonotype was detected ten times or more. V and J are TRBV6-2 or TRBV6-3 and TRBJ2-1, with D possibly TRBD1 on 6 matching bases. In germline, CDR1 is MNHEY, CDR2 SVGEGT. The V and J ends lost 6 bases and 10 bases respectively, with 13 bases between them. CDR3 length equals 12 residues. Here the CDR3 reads CASSQFGQEQFF. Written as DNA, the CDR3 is TGTGCCAGCAGCCAATTTGGACAGGAGCAGTTCTTC.

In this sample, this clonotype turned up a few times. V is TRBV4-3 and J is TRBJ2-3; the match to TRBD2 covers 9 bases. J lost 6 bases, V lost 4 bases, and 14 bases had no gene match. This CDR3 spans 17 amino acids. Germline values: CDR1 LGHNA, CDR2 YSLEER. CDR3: CASSPEGSGRRVDTQYF. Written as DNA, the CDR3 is TGCGCCAGCAGCCCCGAGGGTAGCGGGAGAAGAGTGGATACGCAGTATTTT.